The T cell receptor (beta chain) under discussion was sequenced for a study of cytomegalovirus exposure and HLA in healthy donors. This clone was counted only a few times. The antigen is undetermined. This CDR3 is built from 12 residues. The V end lost 5 bases, the J end lost 8 bases, and 12 bases lay between the germline ends. Germline-derived CDR1 and CDR2 are SNHLY and FYNNEI. The study's findings and limits: With later analysis, a missense DCLRE1C variant became linked to TCR beta V- and J-gene trimming. Per published reports, the classifier diagnosed cytomegalovirus status with high specificity and sensitivity. The study put 150 or so TCR beta chains on its list as cytomegalovirus-associated.

Researchers ran the PCR with 60 Vbeta and 13 Jbeta primers. TCRdb keeps only in-frame clones here, not all; method: immunoSEQ multiplex PCR. The top ten hold around 3% of the sample, which has some 110,000 clones, about 10% seen once. Input material: PBMCs. The receptor was isolated from a young man in good health and CMV-seronegative. J is TRBJ1-2 and V is TRBV2; no clear D. The CDR3 region is CASSYDKPGYTF. The CDR3 nucleotides are TGTGCCAGCAGTTACGACAAACCCGGCTACACCTTC.